Below, one TCR beta chain is given with its context. This sample is part of a study of blood T cell repertoires in COVID-19. About the research overall: The United States, Italy and Spain supplied acute and convalescent COVID-19 samples. Nucleic acid was either cDNA or gDNA, and it came from T cells, B-cell-depleted T cells, or PBMCs.

Trimming took 5 bases from V and 5 from J; bases not matched to a gene: 9. This CDR3 contains 16 residues. Germline CDR1 is SGHNT and CDR2 is YENEEA. Methods used by the authors: It was from reference gene primer amplification that nucleated cell counts were estimated. Using immunoSEQ multiplex PCR, the repertoire was profiled, and TCRdb retains in-frame clones only, with some absent. That table furnishes V, J and clone size, whereas the DNA furnished D and trimming. The data contain approximately 97,000 clones, around nine tenths of them seen just once; the ten biggest clones take up roughly 1.9%. The source of this sequence is a woman in her 50s with COVID-19, enrolled during active disease. The J gene is TRBJ2-5, the V gene TRBV11-3; 12 positions agree with TRBD2. The sequencing input was peripheral blood. The CDR3 loop reads CASSLSSGGAGETQYF. The CDR3 DNA reads TGTGCCAGCAGCCTATCTAGCGGGGGGGCCGGGGAGACCCAGTACTTC.